This T cell receptor (beta chain) originates from a study of OX40 agonist ivuxolimab in advanced cancers. Regarding the research as a whole: Ivuxolimab was a fully human IgG2 agonistic monoclonal antibody targeting the costimulatory receptor OX40 (CD134). Intravenous ivuxolimab was administered to patients every 2 weeks at six dose levels: 0.01, 0.1, 0.3, 1.5, 3 and 10 mg/kg. Prior anti-PD-1, anti-PD-L1 or anti-CTLA-4 therapy was permitted, and checkpoint inhibitors had been received by more than 35% of dose-escalation patients. Of the approximately 54 dose-escalation patients, hepatocellular carcinoma was present in about 20, melanoma in around 15, renal cell carcinoma in 9 and head and neck cancer in 9. In the dose-escalation cohort, 82.7% of patients were male, and the mean age was approximately 60 years, with a range of 23 to 79. Partial responses occurred in three dose-escalation patients, of whom one had hepatocellular carcinoma and two had cutaneous melanoma. The paper covers the monotherapy dose-escalation part of the phase I ivuxolimab trial, which included N ≈ 57 patients. The point of sequencing TCRbeta in the periphery was to test whether ivuxolimab changed TCR sequence diversity and drove clonal T-cell expansion.

General conclusions and limits of the study: At doses of 0.1 to 3.0 mg/kg, clonal expansion of both CD4+ and CD8+ T cells in blood was seen between baseline and week 6. After ivuxolimab, expanded clones were on average more numerous among CD8+ T cells than among CD4+ T cells. In the 0.1-3.0 mg/kg groups, partial responders were among the patients with the lowest normalized peripheral clonal expansion, particularly in CD8+ T cells. Low levels of normalized T-cell clonal expansion were also seen in some patients who did not respond. The antigen specificity of the peripheral T cells that underwent clonal expansion was not determined.

Genomic DNA was isolated from the sorted cells so that the TCRbeta CDR3 region could be sequenced. The immunoSEQ Assay was used for sequencing of TCRbeta CDR3 regions. Not all clones reach the TCRdb copy of this immuneACCESS table, which keeps in-frame sequences only. Checked studies attribute under half of the gap to unresolved V genes and leave the rest unexplained. The sample includes tens of thousands of clones, with 70% to 85% observed a single time. Approximately 4.1% of the sample is held by the ten biggest clonotypes. The trial excluded patients who had a history of autoimmune disease or were on systemic immunosuppression. In every dose cohort, peripheral blood was drawn for TCR sequencing at baseline, cycle 4 day 1, and cycle 7 day 1. The samples were drawn from a first-in-human, open-label, multicenter phase I dose-escalation trial of ivuxolimab. Adults with locally advanced or metastatic melanoma, renal cell, hepatocellular, or head and neck squamous cell carcinoma were enrolled in the trial. Before TCR sequencing, CD4+ T cells and CD8+ T cells from peripheral blood were sorted into separate populations.

Including the terminal cysteine and phenylalanine, the CDR3 comprises 14 residues. Just the 42-base CDR3 DNA is kept, in frame starting at base 1. V is reduced by 2 bases and J by 4 bases, leaving a spacing of 9 bases between them. CDR1 and CDR2, per the germline V gene (reference sequence), are MNHNY and SVGAGI. As to this clone: This clone's antigen is unknown. No base qualities exist here, and no much larger clone lies one base off it.

This specimen consisted of CD4+ or CD8+ T cells sorted from blood, obtained in a trial of the OX40 agonist ivuxolimab. This TCR was sampled from an adult with an advanced solid tumor such as melanoma, head and neck, liver or kidney cancer. The rearrangement joined TRBV6-6 to TRBJ1-5, with no confident D gene call. The DNA sequence is given as TGTGCCAGCAGTTACGGGCAGTTAAATCAGCCCCAGCATTTT. Translated, this is CASSYGQLNQPQHF.